One sample yielded the 24 T cell receptor beta chains listed below, sequenced in a study of T-cell memory formation after mild COVID-19. TCRdb ran MiXCR on the 5' RACE reads and lists one entry per CDR3 protein. The sample lists over 500,000 distinct CDR3 sequences; approximately 15% were seen once. Sample: PBMCs or a T cell subset sorted from them (not recorded which). These receptors were taken from an adult woman who had mild COVID-19 (a few samples of this study predate the infection). Cell type and time point are not known.

This chain uses TRBV4-1 with TRBJ1-2, with 7 positions matching TRBD1. CDR3 length: 17 residues. V gave up 2 bases and J gave up 0 bases; unmatched junction bases: 9. CDR1 is MGHRA, CDR2 YSYEKL, per germline. The CDR3 DNA reads TGCGCCAGCAGCCAACCCACACAGGGGCGGGCTAACTATGGCTACACCTTC. Amino acids: CASSQPTQGRANYGYTF.

The chain uses TRBV2 and TRBJ2-7, with D hard to call. This CDR3 spans 14 amino acids. Germline V gene data show CDR1 as SNHLY and CDR2 as FYNNEI. The V and J ends lost 6 bases and 3 bases respectively, with 15 bases between them. DNA for the CDR3: TGTGCCAGCAGCCAAGACACCTACATCTACGAGCAGTACTTC. This encodes CASSQDTYIYEQYF.

The genes are TRBV29-1 and TRBJ2-7; no definite D call. The CDR3 length is 13 residues. The V gene lost 1 base and the J gene lost 4 bases, with 11 bases spanning the gap. Germline CDR1 and CDR2: SQVTM and ANQGSEA. The DNA of the CDR3 is TGCAGCGTTGAAGGGGTTAAGGGTTACGAGCAGTACTTC. Translating it yields CSVEGVKGYEQYF.

This clonotype was observed a few times. The chain recombines TRBV9 with TRBJ2-2; 12 bases are a match to TRBD1. This CDR3 region has 18 residues. The V gene end was trimmed by 4 bases and the J gene end by 7 bases; junction bases not matched to a gene: 14. Germline V gene lookup returns CDR1 SGDLS and CDR2 YYNGEE. The CDR3 DNA reads as TGTGCCAGCAGCCCCTCCGGGGCGGGACAGGGGGCTAACGGGGAGCTGTTTTTT. Protein: CASSPSGAGQGANGELFF.

The chain is built from TRBV18 and TRBJ1-1; possibly TRBD1 for D (6 bases). V was shortened by 5 bases and J by 0 bases, with 10 bases between the two germline ends. The length of the CDR3 is 14 residues. CDR1 is KGHSH, CDR2 LQKENI, per germline. This CDR3 is CASSVDSLNTEAFF. In DNA form, the CDR3 reads TGTGCCAGCTCAGTGGACAGCTTGAACACTGAAGCTTTCTTT. The complete variable domain, with remaining parts taken from reference TRBV18 and TRBJ1-1, reads NAGVMQNPRHLVRRRGQEARLRCSPMKGHSHVYWYRQLPEEGLKFMVYLQKENIIDESGMPKERFSAEFPKEGPSILRIQQVVRGDSAAYFCASSVDSLNTEAFFGQGTRLTVV.

This sequence joins TRBV7-9 and TRBJ2-5; 7 nucleotides line up with TRBD2. Germline trimming cut 5 bases from V and 3 bases from J; bases unmatched to any gene: 9. CDR3 size: 15 residues. Looked up from germline, CDR1 is SEHNR and CDR2 is FQNEAQ (reference sequence). Here the CDR3 DNA reads TGTGCCAGCAGCGTTACCGGGACTACAAAAGAGACCCAGTACTTC. This translates into CASSVTGTTKETQYF.

This clonotype was observed at least ten times. The chain uses TRBV15 and TRBJ2-1; no definite D call. CDR1 is LNHNV, CDR2 YYDKDF, per germline (reference sequence). Deletions cut 5 bases from V and 0 bases from J, with 11 bases between. The CDR3 is made up of 15 amino acids. The CDR3: CATSSRSSSYNEQFF. In DNA form, the CDR3 reads TGTGCCACCAGCTCACGATCGAGCTCCTACAATGAGCAGTTCTTC.

This clonotype has at least ten counts. The CDR3 loop reads CSVRSGGQETQYF. In DNA, the CDR3 is TGCAGCGTCCGGAGCGGGGGGCAAGAGACCCAGTACTTC. The chain has TRBV29-1 and TRBJ2-5; 9 bases align to TRBD2. V gave up 6 bases and J gave up 2 bases; unmatched junction bases: 4. CDR1 is SQVTM, CDR2 ANQGSEA, per germline. This CDR3 has 13 amino acids.

This chain joins TRBV7-2 and TRBJ2-5, with 9 bases matching TRBD1. Unmatched junction bases numbered 11, after V lost 1 base and J lost 5 bases. CDR1 SGHTA and CDR2 FQGNSA come from the germline V gene. CDR3 length: 17 residues. The CDR3 reads CASSLGSTGTGSETQYF. Written as DNA, the CDR3 is TGTGCCAGCAGCTTAGGGTCAACCGGGACAGGGAGCGAGACCCAGTACTTC. Full variable domain (rest looked up from reference TRBV7-2 and TRBJ2-5): GAGVSQSPSNKVTEKGKDVELRCDPISGHTALYWYRQSLGQGLEFLIYFQGNSAPDKSGLPSDRFSAERTGGSVSTLTIQRTQQEDSAVYLCASSLGSTGTGSETQYFGPGTRLLVL.

J is TRBJ2-7 and V is TRBV10-3; D is unresolved. CDR1 and CDR2 (germline): ENHRY, SYGVKD. This CDR3 spans 11 amino acids. Trimming pared 8 bases from V and 0 bases from J, leaving 5 bases between. CDR3 coding DNA: TGTGCCATCGGAAGCTCCTACGAGCAGTACTTC. It encodes CAIGSSYEQYF.

This clonotype has only a few counts. The chain links TRBV12-3 or TRBV12-4 to TRBJ1-6; no definite D call. The CDR3 length is 17 residues. V was cut by 4 bases and J by 4 bases, with 17 bases left in between. The CDR3 DNA follows: TGTGCCAGCAGTTCCCTTAGCCCCGTTGGGTATAATTCACCCCTCCACTTT. This codes for CASSSLSPVGYNSPLHF.

J is TRBJ1-2 and V is TRBV20-1; D might be TRBD1 (6 bases). With 7 bases removed from V and 8 bases from J, the gap between germline ends came to 14 bases. The CDR3 contains 11 residues. CDR1 and CDR2 (germline): DFQATT, SNEGSKA (reference sequence). CDR3 coding DNA: TGCAGTGTTGGGGGGCTTGGGGGCTACACCTTC. It is translated as CSVGGLGGYTF.

The J gene is TRBJ2-5, the V gene TRBV5-5; TRBD1 matches at 11 bases. CDR3 size: 15 residues. CDR1 is SGHKS and CDR2 is YYEKEE in the germline V gene (reference sequence). Trimming took 3 bases from V and 5 from J; bases not matched to a gene: 6. CDR3 sequence: CASSSQDRGPETQYF. The CDR3 DNA is TGTGCCAGCAGCTCTCAGGACAGGGGGCCGGAGACCCAGTACTTC.

The chain links TRBV3-1 to TRBJ2-1, with unresolved D. Between the trimmed V and J ends, which lost 3 bases and 2 bases, there was a span of 17 bases. The CDR3 is 17 amino acids. CDR1 and CDR2 (germline): LGHDT, YNNKEL (reference sequence). CDR3 DNA sequence: TGTGCCAGCAGCCAGGATCTCGCGAGAGGTGCCTACAATGAGCAGTTCTTC. It translates to CASSQDLARGAYNEQFF.

The rearrangement uses TRBV20-1 and TRBJ2-1; D remains unclear. This CDR3 is built from 12 residues. Germline V lookup: CDR1 DFQATT, CDR2 SNEGSKA (reference sequence). V was clipped by 3 bases and J by 4 bases, with 7 bases between them. CDR3 sequence (DNA): TGCAGTGCTAGGCGGCAATACAATGAGCAGTTCTTC. This translates into CSARRQYNEQFF.

This CDR3 reads CASSGLAEGMYEQYF. DNA for the CDR3: TGTGCCAGCAGCGGGCTAGCGGAGGGGATGTACGAGCAGTACTTC. V usage is TRBV9 and J usage is TRBJ2-7; 7 positions agree with TRBD2. The trim removed 3 bases at V and 4 bases at J, leaving 10 bases unmatched. This CDR3 is built from 15 residues. The germline CDR1 and CDR2 sequences are SGDLS and YYNGEE.

This clonotype was counted a few times. The chain recombines TRBV7-6 with TRBJ2-5, with D perhaps matching TRBD1 (5 bases). CDR3 length: 13 residues. The V and J ends lost 3 bases and 4 bases respectively, with 9 bases between them. The V gene's germline CDR1 is SGHVS and CDR2 FNYEAQ. The CDR3 loop reads CASSFSRGETQYF. Here the CDR3 DNA reads TGTGCCAGCAGCTTTTCTAGGGGAGAGACCCAGTACTTC.

The chain uses TRBV6-2 or TRBV6-3 and TRBJ2-1, with TRBD2 matching over 10 bases. The CDR3 has 16 amino acids. The junction had 10 bases not matched to a gene; V was cut back by 6 bases and J by 5 bases. Germline V CDR1 and CDR2: MNHEY, SVGEGT. CDR3 in DNA: TGTGCCAGCAGCCGCCACCGGACTAGCGGTCACAATGAGCAGTTCTTC. Translated, it gives CASSRHRTSGHNEQFF.

This chain uses TRBV4-1 with TRBJ2-2; D ambiguous. Trimming removed 2 bases from V and 4 bases from J, with 8 bases in between. The V gene's germline CDR1 is MGHRA and CDR2 YSYEKL. This CDR3 spans 14 amino acids. The CDR3 is CASSQLVVTGELFF. The DNA of the CDR3 is TGCGCCAGCAGCCAATTAGTAGTCACCGGGGAGCTGTTTTTT.

This clonotype appeared a few times. CDR3 bases: TGTGCCAGCAGCACCAGCCCCCGCAGCTACGAGCAGTACTTC. Amino acids: CASSTSPRSYEQYF. V and J are TRBV7-9 and TRBJ2-7; no firm D call. Trimming left V 5 bases short and J 3 bases short, with 14 bases between. Germline values: CDR1 SEHNR, CDR2 FQNEAQ (reference sequence). CDR3 length: 14 residues.

This clonotype was counted a few times. This rearrangement joins TRBV4-1 to TRBJ2-2; D perhaps matches TRBD1 (5 bases). Germline V lookup: CDR1 MGHRA, CDR2 YSYEKL. Trimming took 2 bases from V and 5 from J, leaving 12 bases between them. The CDR3 loop spans 15 amino acids. This chain's CDR3 is CASSQHFTGTGELFF. The CDR3, as DNA: TGCGCCAGCAGCCAACACTTTACAGGAACCGGGGAGCTGTTTTTT.

This clonotype showed up many times. The chain has TRBV4-3 and TRBJ2-3; TRBD2 might be the D (6 bases). This CDR3 has 16 residues. Trimming removed 0 bases at V and 2 bases at J, with 12 bases between. Germline V CDR1 and CDR2: LGHNA, YSLEER. The CDR3 bases are TGCGCCAGCAGCCAAGATGGGGGGTTCTCCACAGATACGCAGTATTTT. This translates into CASSQDGGFSTDTQYF.

This clonotype has only a few counts. The gene calls are TRBV27 and TRBJ2-1; D possibly corresponds to TRBD1 (6 bases). Trimming removed 5 bases from V and 7 bases from J, with 27 bases in between. CDR1 and CDR2 (germline): MNHEY, SMNVEV (reference sequence). This CDR3 spans 18 amino acids. The CDR3 reads CASSPRPGLGSGANEQFF. In DNA, the CDR3 is TGTGCCAGCAGTCCCCGTCCGGGGCTCGGGTCAGGGGCAAATGAGCAGTTCTTC.

The table lists this clonotype with a few counts. The V and J genes are TRBV4-2 and TRBJ2-1; 10 positions agree with TRBD2. The V gene end was trimmed by 8 bases and the J gene end by 1 base; junction bases not matched to a gene: 5. This CDR3 is 15 amino acids long. Germline loops: CDR1 LGHNA, CDR2 YNFKEQ. The CDR3 sequence: CASLSGGASYNEQFF. The CDR3, as DNA: TGTGCCAGCTTGAGCGGGGGGGCGTCCTACAATGAGCAGTTCTTC.